This T cell receptor (beta chain) comes out of a study of blood T cell repertoires in COVID-19. On the study more broadly: Acute-phase and convalescent COVID-19 samples originated in the United States, Italy and Spain. T cells, B-cell-depleted T cells, or PBMCs supplied cDNA or gDNA.

In the original analysis: Reference gene primer amplification yielded estimated nucleated cell counts. Only in-frame clones appear in the TCRdb table, and some are missing; sequencing was by immunoSEQ multiplex PCR. V, J and clone size derive from that table, while D and trimming were established from the DNA sequence. The sample shows 150,000 to 200,000 clones, around 85% of them seen only once. There are 14 residues in the CDR3. The junction had 10 bases not matched to a gene; V was cut back by 2 bases and J by 8 bases. The V gene's germline CDR1 is SQVTM and CDR2 ANQGSEA. The sequencing input was peripheral blood. The TCR originated in a human donor with active or convalescent COVID-19. The donor label of this sample is uncertain. The V and J genes are TRBV29-1 and TRBJ1-2, with 8 bases fitting TRBD1. CDR3 nucleotides: TGCAGCGTTGAAAGGGGGGCAGGGGGCGCCGGCTACACCTTC. This gives the protein CSVERGAGGAGYTF.